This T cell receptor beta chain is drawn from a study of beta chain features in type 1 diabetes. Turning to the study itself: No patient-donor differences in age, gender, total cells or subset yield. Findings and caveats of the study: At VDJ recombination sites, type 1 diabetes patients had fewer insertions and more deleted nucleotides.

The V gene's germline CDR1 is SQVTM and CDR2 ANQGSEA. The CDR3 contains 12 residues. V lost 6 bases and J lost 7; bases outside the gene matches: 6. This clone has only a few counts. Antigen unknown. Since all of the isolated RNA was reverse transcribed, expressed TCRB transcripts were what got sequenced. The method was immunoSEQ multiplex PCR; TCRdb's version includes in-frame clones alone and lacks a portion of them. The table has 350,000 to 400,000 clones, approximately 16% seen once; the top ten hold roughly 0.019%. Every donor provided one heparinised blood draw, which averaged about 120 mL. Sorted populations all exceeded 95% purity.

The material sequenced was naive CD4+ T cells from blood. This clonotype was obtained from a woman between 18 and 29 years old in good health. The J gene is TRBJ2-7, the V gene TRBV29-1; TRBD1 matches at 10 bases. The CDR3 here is CSVSGTGVEQYF. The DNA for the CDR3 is TGCAGCGTGTCCGGGACAGGGGTTGAGCAGTACTTC.